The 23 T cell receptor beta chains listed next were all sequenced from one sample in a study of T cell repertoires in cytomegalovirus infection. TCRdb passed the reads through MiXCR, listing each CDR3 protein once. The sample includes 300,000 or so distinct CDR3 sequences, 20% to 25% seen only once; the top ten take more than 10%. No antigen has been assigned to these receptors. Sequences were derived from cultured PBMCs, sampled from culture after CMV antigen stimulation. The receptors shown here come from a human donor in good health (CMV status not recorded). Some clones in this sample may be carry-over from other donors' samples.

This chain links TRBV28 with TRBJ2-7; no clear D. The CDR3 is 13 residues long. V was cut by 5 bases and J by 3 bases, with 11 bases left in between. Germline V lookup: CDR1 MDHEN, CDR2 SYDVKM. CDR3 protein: CASSQAPIYEQYF. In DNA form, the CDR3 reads TGTGCCAGCAGTCAGGCGCCGATCTACGAGCAGTACTTC.

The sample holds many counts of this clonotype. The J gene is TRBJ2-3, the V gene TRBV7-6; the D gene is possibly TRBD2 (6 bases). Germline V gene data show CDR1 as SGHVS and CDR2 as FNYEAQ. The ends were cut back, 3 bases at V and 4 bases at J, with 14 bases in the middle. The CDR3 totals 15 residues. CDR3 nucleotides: TGTGCCAGCAGCTTTTCCCCGGGAGCCCCAGATACGCAGTATTTT. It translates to CASSFSPGAPDTQYF.

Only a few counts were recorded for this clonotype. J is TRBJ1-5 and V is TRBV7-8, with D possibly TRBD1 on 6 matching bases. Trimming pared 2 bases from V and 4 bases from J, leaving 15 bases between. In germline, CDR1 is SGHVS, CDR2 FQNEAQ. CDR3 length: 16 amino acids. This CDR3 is CASSLIAGVPNQPQHF. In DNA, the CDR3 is TGTGCCAGCAGCTTAATAGCAGGGGTCCCGAATCAGCCCCAGCATTTT.

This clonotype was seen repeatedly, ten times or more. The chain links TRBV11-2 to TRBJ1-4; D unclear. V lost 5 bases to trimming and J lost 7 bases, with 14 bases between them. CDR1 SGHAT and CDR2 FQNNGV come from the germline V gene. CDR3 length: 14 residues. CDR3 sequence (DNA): TGTGCCAGCAGCAGAGGCGGCAGCGGTGAAAAACTGTTTTTT. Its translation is CASSRGGSGEKLFF.

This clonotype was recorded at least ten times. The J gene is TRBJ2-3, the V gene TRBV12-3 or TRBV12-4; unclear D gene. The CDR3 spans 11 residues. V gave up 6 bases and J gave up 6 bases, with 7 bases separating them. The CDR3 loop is CASSFGDTQYF. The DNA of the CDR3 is TGTGCCAGCAGCTTTGGCGATACGCAGTATTTT.

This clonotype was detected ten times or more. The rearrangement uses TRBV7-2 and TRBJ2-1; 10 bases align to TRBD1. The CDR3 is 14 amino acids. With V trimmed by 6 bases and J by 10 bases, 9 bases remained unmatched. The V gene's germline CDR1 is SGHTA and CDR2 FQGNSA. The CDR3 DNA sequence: TGTGCCAGCAGTTCGGGACAGGGGAGTAAGGAGCAGTTCTTC. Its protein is CASSSGQGSKEQFF.

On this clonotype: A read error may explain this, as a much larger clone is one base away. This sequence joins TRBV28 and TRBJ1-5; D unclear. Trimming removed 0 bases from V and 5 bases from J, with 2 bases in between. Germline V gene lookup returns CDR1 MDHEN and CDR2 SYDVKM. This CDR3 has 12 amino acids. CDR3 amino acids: CASSLWDQPQHF. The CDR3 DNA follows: TGTGCCAGCAGTTTATGGGATCAGCCCCAGCATTTT.

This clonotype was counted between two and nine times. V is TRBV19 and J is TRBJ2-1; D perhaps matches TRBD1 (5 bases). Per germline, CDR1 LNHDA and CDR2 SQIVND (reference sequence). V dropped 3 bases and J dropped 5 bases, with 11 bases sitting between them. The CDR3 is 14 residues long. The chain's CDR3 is CASSMIGANNEQFF. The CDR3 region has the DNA TGTGCCAGTAGTATGATAGGGGCCAACAATGAGCAGTTCTTC.

The CDR3 sequence: CASTSEGLYNEQFF. In DNA form, the CDR3 reads TGTGCCAGTACCTCGGAGGGACTATACAATGAGCAGTTCTTC. The chain is built from TRBV19 and TRBJ2-1, with 7 bases lining up with TRBD2. Looked up from germline, CDR1 is LNHDA and CDR2 is SQIVND (reference sequence). The CDR3 is made up of 14 amino acids. J gave up 4 bases and V 7 bases, and 7 bases lay outside the gene matches.

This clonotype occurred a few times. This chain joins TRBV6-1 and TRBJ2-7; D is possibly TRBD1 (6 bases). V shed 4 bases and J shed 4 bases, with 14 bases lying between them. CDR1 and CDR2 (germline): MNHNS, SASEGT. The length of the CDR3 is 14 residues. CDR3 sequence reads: CASSVRDTIYEQYF. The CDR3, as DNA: TGTGCCAGCAGTGTTAGGGACACTATATACGAGCAGTACTTC.

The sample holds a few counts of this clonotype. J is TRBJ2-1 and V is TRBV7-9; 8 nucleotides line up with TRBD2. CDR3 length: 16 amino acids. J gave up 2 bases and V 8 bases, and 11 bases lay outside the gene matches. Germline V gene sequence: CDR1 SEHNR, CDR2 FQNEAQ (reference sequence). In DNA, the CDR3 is TGTGCCAGCGGGGTCAGCGGGAGTCGGACCTACAATGAGCAGTTCTTC. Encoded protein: CASGVSGSRTYNEQFF.

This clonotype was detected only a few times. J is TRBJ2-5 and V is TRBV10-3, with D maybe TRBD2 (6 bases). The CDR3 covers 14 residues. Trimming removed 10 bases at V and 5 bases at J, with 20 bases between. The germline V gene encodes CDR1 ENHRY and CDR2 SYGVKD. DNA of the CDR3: TGTGCCAGCGCGGGCCCGGGGACTGGGGAGACCCAGTACTTC. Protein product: CASAGPGTGETQYF.

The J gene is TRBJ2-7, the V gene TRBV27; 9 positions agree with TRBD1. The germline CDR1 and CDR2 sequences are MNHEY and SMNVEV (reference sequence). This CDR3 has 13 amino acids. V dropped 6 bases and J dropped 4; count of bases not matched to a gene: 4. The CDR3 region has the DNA TGTGCCAGCAGAGGACAGGGGATGTACGAGCAGTACTTC. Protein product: CASRGQGMYEQYF.

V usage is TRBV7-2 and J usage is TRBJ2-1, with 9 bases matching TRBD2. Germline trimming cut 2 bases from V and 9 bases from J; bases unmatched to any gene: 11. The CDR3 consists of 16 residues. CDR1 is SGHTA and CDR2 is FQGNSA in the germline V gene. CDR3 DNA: TGTGCCAGCAGCTTAAGTGGTAGCGGGAGTAGGGCTGAGCAGTTCTTC. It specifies CASSLSGSGSRAEQFF.

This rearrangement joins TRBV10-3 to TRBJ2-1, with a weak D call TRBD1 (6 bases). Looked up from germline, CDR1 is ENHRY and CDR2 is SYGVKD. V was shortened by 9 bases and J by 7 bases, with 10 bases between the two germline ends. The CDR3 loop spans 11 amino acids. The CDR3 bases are TGTGCCATAAAACAGGGAAATGAGCAGTTCTTC. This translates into CAIKQGNEQFF.

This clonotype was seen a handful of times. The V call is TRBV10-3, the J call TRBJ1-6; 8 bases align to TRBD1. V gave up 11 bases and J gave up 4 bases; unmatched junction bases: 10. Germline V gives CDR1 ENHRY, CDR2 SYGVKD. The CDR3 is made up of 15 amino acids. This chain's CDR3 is CAARTGKSYNSPLHF. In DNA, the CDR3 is TGTGCCGCGCGGACAGGGAAAAGTTATAATTCACCCCTCCACTTT.

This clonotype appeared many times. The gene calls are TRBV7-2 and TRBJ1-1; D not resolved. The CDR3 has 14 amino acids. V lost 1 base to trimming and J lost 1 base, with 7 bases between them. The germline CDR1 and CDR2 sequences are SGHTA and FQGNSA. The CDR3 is CASSLDTGNTEAFF. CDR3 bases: TGTGCCAGCAGCTTAGACACGGGGAACACTGAAGCTTTCTTT.

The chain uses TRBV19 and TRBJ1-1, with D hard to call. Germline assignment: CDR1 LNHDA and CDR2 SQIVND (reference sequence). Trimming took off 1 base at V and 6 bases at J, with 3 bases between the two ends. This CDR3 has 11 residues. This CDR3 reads CASSIGAEAFF. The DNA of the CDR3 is TGTGCCAGTAGTATAGGGGCTGAAGCTTTCTTT.

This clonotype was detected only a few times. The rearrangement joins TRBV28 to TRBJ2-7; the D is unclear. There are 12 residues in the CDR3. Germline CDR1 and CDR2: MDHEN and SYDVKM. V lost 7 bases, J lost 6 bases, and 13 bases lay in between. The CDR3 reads CASTWGMGEQYF. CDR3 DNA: TGTGCCAGCACTTGGGGTATGGGCGAGCAGTACTTC.

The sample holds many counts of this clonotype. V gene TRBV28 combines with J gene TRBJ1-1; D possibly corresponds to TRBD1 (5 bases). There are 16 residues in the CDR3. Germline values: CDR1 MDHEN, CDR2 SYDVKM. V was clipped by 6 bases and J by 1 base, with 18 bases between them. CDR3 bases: TGTGCCAGCAGCTCTACCCGCCTGGACAAGAACACTGAAGCTTTCTTT. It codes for CASSSTRLDKNTEAFF.

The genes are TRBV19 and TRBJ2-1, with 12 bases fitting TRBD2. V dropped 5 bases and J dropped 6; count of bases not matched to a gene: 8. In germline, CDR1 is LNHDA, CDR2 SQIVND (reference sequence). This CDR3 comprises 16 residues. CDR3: CASSPLLAGGGNEQFF. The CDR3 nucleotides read TGTGCCAGTAGTCCCCTTCTAGCGGGAGGGGGCAATGAGCAGTTCTTC.

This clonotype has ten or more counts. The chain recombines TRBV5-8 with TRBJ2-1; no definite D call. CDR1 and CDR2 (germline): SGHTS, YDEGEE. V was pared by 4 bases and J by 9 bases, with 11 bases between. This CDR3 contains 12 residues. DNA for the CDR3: TGTGCCAGCAGCGCGTGGGATGGTGAGCAGTTCTTC. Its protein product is CASSAWDGEQFF.

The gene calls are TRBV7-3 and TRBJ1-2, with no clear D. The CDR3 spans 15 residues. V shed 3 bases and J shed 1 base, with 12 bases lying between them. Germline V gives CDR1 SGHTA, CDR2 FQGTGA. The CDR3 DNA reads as TGTGCCAGCAGCTTGGACGGGGTCGATAACTATGGCTACACCTTC. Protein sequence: CASSLDGVDNYGYTF.